This T cell receptor beta chain was recovered during a study of shared clonotypes between healthy human individuals (dated by TCRdb to about 2020). For context, the study as a whole: The cohort included a few men and two women between 18 and 49 years of age. Per donor, three plates each were used for CD4 naive and CD4 memory, two for CD8 naive, and one for CD8 memory. The study deeply sequenced blood TCR repertoires of five healthy adults to estimate repertoire size and the extent of clonotype sharing between individuals. Different laboratories and diverse techniques were used to prepare libraries and sequence TCR repertoires, to increase sequencing depth and limit assay-specific biases. Each donor's leukapheresis produced roughly between about 0.85 and 10 billion PBMCs. Results the study describes overall, beyond this receptor: Sampling was limited to blood, and TCR repertoires in tissue likely differ from TCR repertoires in blood. Across a few donors, approximately 5% of naive CD4, 3% to 4% of naive CD8, around 2.1% of memory CD4, and roughly 0.4% of memory CD8 clonotypes were shared. Because the study included a small number of donors, the genetic and exposure-history diversity represented was limited. Even with the large sequencing depth, rarefaction of the sorted-subset datasets indicated that sequencing was incomplete. Pairwise subsampling indicated that sequencing depth was expected to affect the degree of clonotype sharing among donors. Clonotypes shared by all four sorted-subset donors showed higher generation probabilities than non-shared clonotypes. Naive subsets generally had larger estimated clonotype richness than memory subsets did.

Comment on this clone: It has no known antigen specificity. No per-base quality is available; no much larger clone lies one base away. This same CDR3 is encoded by further DNA sequences in the sample.

TCR CDR3 regions were amplified from genomic DNA by multiplex PCR using the deep immunoSEQ assay. For each cell subset, the extracted genomic DNA was distributed evenly across all wells of several immunoSEQ 96-well plates, and each plate served as one replicate. For sorted subsets, each replicate PCR was loaded with 200 to 250 ng genomic DNA, equivalent to 30,000 or so T cell genomes. The purified libraries were quantified using a Qubit 3.0 fluorometer, sized with a Bioanalyzer 2100, and then quantified again using the KAPA Library Quantification kit. A separate single-read 150-cycle Illumina NextSeq 550 flow cell was used to sequence each immunoSEQ 96-well plate. Under the source paper's analysis protocol: Because only junctional sequences without quality scores were contained in the immunoSEQ output, filtering matching that applied to full-length reads could not be performed. To assign V/J genes and CDR3, sequences were annotated using PyIR, a Python wrapper for IgBLAST v1.9, with IMGT germline references. Reads were filtered out if the reads had weak V/J assignments (E-value above 1e-6), no CDR3, stop codons, out-of-frame junctions, or ambiguous translated residues. V3J clonotypes were defined as sequences sharing the same inferred V gene, J gene, and CDR3 amino acid sequence. Percentage overlap between repertoires was computed as shared unique clonotypes divided by the size of the smaller repertoire. Repertoire richness was assessed with RTK rarefaction, the Chao1 estimator, and Recon v2.1 estimates of unobserved clonotypes. Generation probabilities for all TCRbeta clonotypes obtained by the gDNA method from a handful of donors were computed using OLGA. The table comes from immuneACCESS by way of TCRdb, which keeps in-frame sequences with V and J called. Part of the clones is missing from these tables; in studies checked, under half for an unresolved V gene and the rest for unknown reasons. That table supplies the V and J calls and clone size; D and trimming were determined from the DNA. Here the sample has roughly 380,000 clones; 90% to 97% occur a single time. More than 0.3% of the sample goes to the ten largest clones.

Healthy HIV-negative adults with no recently reported acute infections or vaccinations were included as donors. All donors were Caucasian adults living in Nashville, Tennessee, USA. CD8 memory samples were composed of magnetically selected CD45RO+ cells combined with CCR7-negative CD45RA+ effector memory (TemRA) cells. Blood was collected by leukapheresis, and PBMCs were isolated by Ficoll-Histopaque density gradient centrifugation and then cryopreserved in liquid nitrogen vapor phase. Purity and quantity of every magnetically sorted T cell population were checked by analytical flow cytometry. From each sorted fraction, genomic DNA was isolated and quantified by UV absorbance on a Nanodrop 2000c. The TCR originated in a man aged 25-45 years in good health. Sequencing used memory CD8+ T cells sorted from blood. The sample's cell subset or site, from its label and the paper: CD45RO+ cells pooled with CCR7-negative TemRA cells.

The sequenced DNA is TGTGCCAGCAGTTACGGGACTAGCGGGAGCTACGAGCAGTACTTC. Its product reads: CASSYGTSGSYEQYF. The sequence joins TRBV6-5 to TRBJ2-7, with 14 middle bases fitting TRBD2. V is cut back by 2 bases and J by 3 bases, with 0 bases in the junction unmatched. The germline V gene encodes CDR1 MNHEY and CDR2 SVGAGI. The CDR3 runs 15 amino acids, cysteine and phenylalanine included. Here the CDR3 DNA is all that survives: 45 bases in frame from base 1.